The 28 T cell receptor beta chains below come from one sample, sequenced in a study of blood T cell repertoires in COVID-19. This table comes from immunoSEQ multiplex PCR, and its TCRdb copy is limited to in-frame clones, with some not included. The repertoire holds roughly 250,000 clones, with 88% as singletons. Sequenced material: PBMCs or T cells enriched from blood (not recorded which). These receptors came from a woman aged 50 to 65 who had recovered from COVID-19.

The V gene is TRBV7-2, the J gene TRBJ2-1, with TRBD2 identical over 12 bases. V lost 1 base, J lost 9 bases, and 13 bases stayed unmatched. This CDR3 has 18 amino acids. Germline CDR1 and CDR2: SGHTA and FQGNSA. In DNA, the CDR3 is TGTGCCAGCAGCTTAGGGTATCTAGCGGGAGGGCGTTATAGTGAGCAGTTCTTC. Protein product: CASSLGYLAGGRYSEQFF.

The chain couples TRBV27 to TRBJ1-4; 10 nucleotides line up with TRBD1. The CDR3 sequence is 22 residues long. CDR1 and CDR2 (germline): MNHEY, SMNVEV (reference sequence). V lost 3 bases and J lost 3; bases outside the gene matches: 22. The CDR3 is CASSFIPPGQGPHGAANEKLFF. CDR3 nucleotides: TGTGCCAGCAGTTTTATCCCTCCGGGACAGGGGCCCCATGGGGCGGCTAATGAAAAACTGTTTTTT.

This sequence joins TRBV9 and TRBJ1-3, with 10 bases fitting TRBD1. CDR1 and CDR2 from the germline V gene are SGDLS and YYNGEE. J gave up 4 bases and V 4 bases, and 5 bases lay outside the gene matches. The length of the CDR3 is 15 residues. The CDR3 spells CASSIGTGEGNTIYF. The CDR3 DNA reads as TGTGCCAGCAGCATCGGGACAGGGGAAGGAAACACCATATATTTT.

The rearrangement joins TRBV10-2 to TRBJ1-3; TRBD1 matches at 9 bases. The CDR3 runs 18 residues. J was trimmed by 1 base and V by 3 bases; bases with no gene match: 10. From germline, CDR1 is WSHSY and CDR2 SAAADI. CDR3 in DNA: TGCGCCAGCAGTGAATTTATCTGGGGACAGGGATCTGGAAACACCATATATTTT. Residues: CASSEFIWGQGSGNTIYF.

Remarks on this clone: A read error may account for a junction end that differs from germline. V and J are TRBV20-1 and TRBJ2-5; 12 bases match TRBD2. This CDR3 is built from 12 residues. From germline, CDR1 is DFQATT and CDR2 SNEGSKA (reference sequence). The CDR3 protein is CSASPLAGGPNF. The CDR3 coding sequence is TGCAGTGCTAGTCCACTAGCGGGAGGCCCAAACTTC.

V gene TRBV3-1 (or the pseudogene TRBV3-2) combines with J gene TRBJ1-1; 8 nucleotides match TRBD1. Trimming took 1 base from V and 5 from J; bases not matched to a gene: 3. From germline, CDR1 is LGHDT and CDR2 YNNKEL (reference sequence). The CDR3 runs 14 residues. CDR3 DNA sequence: TGTGCCAGCAGCCAAGCTTACAGGGGGACTGAAGCTTTCTTT. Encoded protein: CASSQAYRGTEAFF.

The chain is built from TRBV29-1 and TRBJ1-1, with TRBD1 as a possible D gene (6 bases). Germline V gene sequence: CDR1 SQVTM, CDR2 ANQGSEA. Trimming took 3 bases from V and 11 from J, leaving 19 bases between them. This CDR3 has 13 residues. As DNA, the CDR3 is TGCAGCGTTGAGCGTGGCAGGGGTCTTGACGCTTTCTTT. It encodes CSVERGRGLDAFF. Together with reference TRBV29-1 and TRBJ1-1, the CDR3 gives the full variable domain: SAVISQKPSRDICQRGTSLTIQCQVDSQVTMMFWYRQQPGQSLTLIATANQGSEATYESGFVIDKFPISRPNLTFSTLTVSNMSPEDSSIYLCSVERGRGLDAFFGQGTRLTVV.

This CDR3 is CASMSRGNTEAFF. CDR3 DNA sequence: TGTGCCAGCATGTCCCGGGGGAACACTGAAGCTTTCTTT. The genes are TRBV6-5 and TRBJ1-1; D is ambiguous. With 7 bases removed from V and 1 base from J, the gap between germline ends came to 10 bases. The CDR3 runs to 13 residues. The germline gives CDR1 MNHEY, CDR2 SVGAGI.

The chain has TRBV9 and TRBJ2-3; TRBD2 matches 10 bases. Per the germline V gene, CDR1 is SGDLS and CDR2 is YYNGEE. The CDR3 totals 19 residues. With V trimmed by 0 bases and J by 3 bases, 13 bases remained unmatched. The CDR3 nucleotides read TGTGCCAGCAGCGTAGGAGGGTACGGAGCGGGAGGGAAAACAGATACGCAGTATTTT. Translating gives CASSVGGYGAGGKTDTQYF.

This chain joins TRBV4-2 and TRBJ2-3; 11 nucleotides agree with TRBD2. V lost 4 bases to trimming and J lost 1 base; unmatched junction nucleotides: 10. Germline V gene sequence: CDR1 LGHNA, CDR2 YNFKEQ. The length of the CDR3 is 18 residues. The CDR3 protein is CASSRGTSGRGGTDTQYF. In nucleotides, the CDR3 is TGTGCCAGCAGCCGGGGGACTAGCGGTCGAGGTGGCACAGATACGCAGTATTTT.

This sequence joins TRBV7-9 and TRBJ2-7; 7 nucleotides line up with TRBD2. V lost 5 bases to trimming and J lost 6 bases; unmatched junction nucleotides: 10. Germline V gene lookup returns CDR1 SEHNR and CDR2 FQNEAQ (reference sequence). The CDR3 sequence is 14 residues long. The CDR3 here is CASSRGLSPGEQYF. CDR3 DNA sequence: TGTGCCAGCAGCCGGGGACTATCCCCCGGCGAGCAGTACTTC. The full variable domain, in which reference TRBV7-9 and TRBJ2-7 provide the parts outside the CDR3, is DTGVSQNPRHKITKRGQNVTFRCDPISEHNRLYWYRQTLGQGPEFLTYFQNEAQLEKSRLLSDRFSAERPKGSFSTLEIQRTEQGDSAMYLCASSRGLSPGEQYFGPGTRLTVT.

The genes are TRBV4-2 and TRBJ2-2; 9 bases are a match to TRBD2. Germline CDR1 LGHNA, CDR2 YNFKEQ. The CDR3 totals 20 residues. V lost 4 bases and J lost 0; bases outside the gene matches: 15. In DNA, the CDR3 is TGTGCCAGCAGCCCCCTAGGGCTAGCGGGACGGCCGGCGAACACCGGGGAGCTGTTTTTT. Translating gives CASSPLGLAGRPANTGELFF.

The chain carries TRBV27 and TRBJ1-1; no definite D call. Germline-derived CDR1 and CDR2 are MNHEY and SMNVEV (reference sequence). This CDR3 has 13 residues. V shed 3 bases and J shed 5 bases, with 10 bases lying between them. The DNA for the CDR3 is TGTGCCAGCAGTTTGCTCTATAGTACTGAAGCTTTCTTT. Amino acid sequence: CASSLLYSTEAFF.

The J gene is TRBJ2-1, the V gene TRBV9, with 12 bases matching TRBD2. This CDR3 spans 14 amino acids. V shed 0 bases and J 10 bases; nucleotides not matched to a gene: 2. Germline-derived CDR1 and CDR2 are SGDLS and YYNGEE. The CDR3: CASSVDGTSGEQFF. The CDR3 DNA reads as TGTGCCAGCAGCGTAGACGGGACTAGCGGGGAGCAGTTCTTC.

For the CDR3, the DNA is TGCGCCAGCAGGCCCACGGGACTCTCCAATGAGCAGTTCTTC. This translates into CASRPTGLSNEQFF. This sequence joins TRBV10-2 and TRBJ2-1; TRBD2 might be the D (6 bases). V lost 6 bases and J lost 6, with 15 bases in between. The CDR3 spans 14 residues. CDR1 is WSHSY, CDR2 SAAADI, per germline.

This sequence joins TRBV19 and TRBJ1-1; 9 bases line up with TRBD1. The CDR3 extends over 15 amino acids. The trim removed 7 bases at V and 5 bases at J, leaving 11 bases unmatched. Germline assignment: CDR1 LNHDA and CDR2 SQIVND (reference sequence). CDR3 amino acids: CASMKLGTGRTEAFF. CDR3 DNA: TGTGCCAGTATGAAGCTAGGGACAGGGAGGACTGAAGCTTTCTTT.

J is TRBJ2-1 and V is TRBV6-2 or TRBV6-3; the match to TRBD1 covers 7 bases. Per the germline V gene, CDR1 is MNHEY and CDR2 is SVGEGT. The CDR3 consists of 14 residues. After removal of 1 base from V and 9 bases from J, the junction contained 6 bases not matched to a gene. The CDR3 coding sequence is TGTGCCAGCAGTTACTTACAGGGGAAGGGTGAGCAGTTCTTC. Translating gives CASSYLQGKGEQFF.

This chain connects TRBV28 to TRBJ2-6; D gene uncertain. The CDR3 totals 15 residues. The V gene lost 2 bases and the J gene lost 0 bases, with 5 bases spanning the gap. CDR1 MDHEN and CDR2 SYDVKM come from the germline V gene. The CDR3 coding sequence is TGTGCCAGCAGTTTAGTGGCCTCTGGGGCCAACGTCCTGACTTTC. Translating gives CASSLVASGANVLTF.

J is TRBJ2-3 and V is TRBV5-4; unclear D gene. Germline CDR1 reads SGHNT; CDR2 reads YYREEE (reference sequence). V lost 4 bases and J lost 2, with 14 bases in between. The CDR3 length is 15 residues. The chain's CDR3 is CASSQVGAHTDTQYF. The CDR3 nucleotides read TGTGCCAGCAGCCAGGTTGGCGCCCACACAGATACGCAGTATTTT.

CDR3 region: CASSLATSGNLEQYF. In nucleotides, the CDR3 is TGTGCCAGCAGCTTAGCGACTAGCGGGAATCTCGAGCAGTACTTC. The chain links TRBV11-1 to TRBJ2-7, with TRBD2 matching 11 bases. The trim removed 0 bases at V and 6 bases at J, leaving 4 bases unmatched. Germline-derived CDR1 and CDR2 are SGHAT and FQDESV (reference sequence). CDR3 length: 15 amino acids. Supplemented by reference TRBV11-1 and TRBJ2-7, the full variable domain reads EAEVAQSPRYKITEKSQAVAFWCDPISGHATLYWYRQILGQGPELLVQFQDESVVDDSQLPKDRFSAERLKGVDSTLKIQPAELGDSAMYLCASSLATSGNLEQYFGPGTRLTVT.

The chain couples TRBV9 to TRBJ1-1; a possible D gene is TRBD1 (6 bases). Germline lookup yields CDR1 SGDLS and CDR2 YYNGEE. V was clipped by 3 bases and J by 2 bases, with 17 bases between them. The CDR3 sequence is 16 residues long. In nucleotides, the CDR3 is TGTGCCAGCAGCGCTTCTGCCGGGACATCTAACACTGAAGCTTTCTTT. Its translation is CASSASAGTSNTEAFF.

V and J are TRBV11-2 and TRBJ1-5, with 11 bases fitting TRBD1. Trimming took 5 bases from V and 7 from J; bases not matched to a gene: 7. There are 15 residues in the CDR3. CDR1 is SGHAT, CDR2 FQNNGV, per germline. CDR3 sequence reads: CASSRGQGVGQPQHF. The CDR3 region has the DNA TGTGCCAGCAGCCGGGGACAGGGGGTCGGGCAGCCCCAGCATTTT.

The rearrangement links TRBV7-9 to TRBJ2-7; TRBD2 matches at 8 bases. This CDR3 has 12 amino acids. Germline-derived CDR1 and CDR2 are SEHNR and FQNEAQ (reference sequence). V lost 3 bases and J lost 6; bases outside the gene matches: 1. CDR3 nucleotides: TGTGCCAGCAGCTTGGGACTAGTCGAGCAGTACTTC. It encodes CASSLGLVEQYF.

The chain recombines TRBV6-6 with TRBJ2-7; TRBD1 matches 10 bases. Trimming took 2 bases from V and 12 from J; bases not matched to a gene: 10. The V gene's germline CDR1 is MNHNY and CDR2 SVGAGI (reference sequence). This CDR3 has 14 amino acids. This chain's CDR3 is CASSYLPGTGESYF. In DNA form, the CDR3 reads TGTGCCAGCAGTTACCTCCCCGGGACAGGGGAATCGTACTTC.

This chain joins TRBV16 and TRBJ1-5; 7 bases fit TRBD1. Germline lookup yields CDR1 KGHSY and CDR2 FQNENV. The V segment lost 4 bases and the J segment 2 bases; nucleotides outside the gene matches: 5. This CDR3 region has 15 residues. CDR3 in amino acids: CASSLDRVRNQPQHF. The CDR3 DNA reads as TGTGCCAGCAGCCTAGACAGGGTTCGCAATCAGCCCCAGCATTTT. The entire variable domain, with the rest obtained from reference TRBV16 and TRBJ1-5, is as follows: GEEVAQTPKHLVRGEGQKAKLYCAPIKGHSYVFWYQQVLKNEFKFLISFQNENVFDETGMPKERFSAKCLPNSPCSLEIQATKLEDSAVYFCASSLDRVRNQPQHFGDGTRLSIL.

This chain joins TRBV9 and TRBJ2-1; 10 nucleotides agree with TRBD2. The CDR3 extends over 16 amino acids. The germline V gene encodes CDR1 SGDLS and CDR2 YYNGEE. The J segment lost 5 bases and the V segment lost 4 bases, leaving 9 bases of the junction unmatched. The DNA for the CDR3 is TGTGCCAGCAGCACCTCAAGGACTAGCGGAAACAATGAGCAGTTCTTC. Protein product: CASSTSRTSGNNEQFF.

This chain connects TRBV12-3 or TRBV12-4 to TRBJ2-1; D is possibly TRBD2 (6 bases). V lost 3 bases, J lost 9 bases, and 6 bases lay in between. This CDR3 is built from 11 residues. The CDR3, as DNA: TGTGCCAGCAGTTTGGGAGGTGAGCAGTTCTTC. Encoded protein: CASSLGGEQFF.

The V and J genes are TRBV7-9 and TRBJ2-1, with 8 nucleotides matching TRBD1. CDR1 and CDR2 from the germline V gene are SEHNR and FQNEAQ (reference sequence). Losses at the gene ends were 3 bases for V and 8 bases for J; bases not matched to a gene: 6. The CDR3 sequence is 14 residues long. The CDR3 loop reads CASSLGQGAHEQFF. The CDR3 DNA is TGTGCCAGCAGCTTGGGCCAGGGGGCACATGAGCAGTTCTTC.